This T cell receptor beta chain was recovered during a study of T cells in Graves' hyperthyroidism and ophthalmopathy. Trimming stripped 0 bases from V and 6 bases from J, with 6 bases between. The CDR3 length is 12 residues. Germline V gene lookup returns CDR1 ENHRY and CDR2 SYGVKD. Study-wide points: Among clonotypes expanded in thyroid above 0.001, most were also found in blood.

What was amplified from RNA transcripts were TCR beta CDR3 regions. First-round RT-PCR with HTBI primers amplified the TCR CDR3 region. TCRdb reprocessed the multiplex PCR reads via MiXCR and lists one record per CDR3 protein. The table has over 250,000 distinct CDR3 sequences, roughly 13% seen once; the top ten hold 34%. Uncontrolled infection, other autoimmune disease, pregnancy or lactation disqualified patients from enrolment. Every diagnosis used clinical symptoms, serum thyroxine and TRAb, thyroid ultrasound and orbital computed tomography. The authors obtained PBMCs from roughly 10 ml of fresh peripheral blood. This clonotype has a count of ten or more. The antigen remains unidentified.

This TCR was sampled from a woman between 40 and 50 years old with Graves' ophthalmopathy. The sequencing input was blood. This chain joins TRBV10-3 and TRBJ2-7, with unresolved D. CDR3 nucleotide sequence: TGTGCCATCAGTGAGTCGATCGGCGAGCAGTACTTC. Translation gives CAISESIGEQYF.